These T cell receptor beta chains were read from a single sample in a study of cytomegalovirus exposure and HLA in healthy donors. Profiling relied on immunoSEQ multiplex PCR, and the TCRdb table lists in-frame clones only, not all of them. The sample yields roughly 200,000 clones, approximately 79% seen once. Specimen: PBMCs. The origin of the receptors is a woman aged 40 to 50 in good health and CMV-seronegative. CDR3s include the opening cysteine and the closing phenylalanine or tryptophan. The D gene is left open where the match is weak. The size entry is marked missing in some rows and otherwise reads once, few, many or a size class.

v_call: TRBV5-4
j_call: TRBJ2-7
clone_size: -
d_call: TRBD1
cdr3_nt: TGTGCCAGCAGCTTGGTTCGCCAGGGGGCATACGAGCAGTACTTC
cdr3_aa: CASSLVRQGAYEQYF

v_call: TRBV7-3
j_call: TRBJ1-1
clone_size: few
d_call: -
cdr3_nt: TGTGCCAGCAGCTCACAGGGAAGTGTTACTGAAGCTTTCTTT
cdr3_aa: CASSSQGSVTEAFF

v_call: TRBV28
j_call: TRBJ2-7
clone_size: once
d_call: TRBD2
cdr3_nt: TGTGCCAGCAGTTTTTTTGGTAGCGGGAGCTACGAGCAGTACTTC
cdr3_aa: CASSFFGSGSYEQYF

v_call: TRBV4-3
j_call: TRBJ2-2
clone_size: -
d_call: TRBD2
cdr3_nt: TGCGCCAGCAGCCAAAAAGTAACGGGGGGAAGCTCTACCTTCACCGGGGAGCTGTTTTTT
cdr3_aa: CASSQKVTGGSSTFTGELFF

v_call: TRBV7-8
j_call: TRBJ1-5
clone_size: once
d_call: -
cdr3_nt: TGTGCCAGCAGCTTAGCTTTAATGTCAGGGAGGGGCAATCAGCCCCAGCATTTT
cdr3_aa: CASSLALMSGRGNQPQHF

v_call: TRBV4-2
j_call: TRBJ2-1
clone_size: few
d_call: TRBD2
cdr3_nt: TGTGCCAGCAGCCAAGAAACTAGCGGGAGTGCGTACAATGAGCAGTTCTTC
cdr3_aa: CASSQETSGSAYNEQFF

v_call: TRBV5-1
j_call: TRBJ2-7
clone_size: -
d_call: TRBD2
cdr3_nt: TGCGCCAGCAGCCGAGCGGGGCCCTACGAGCAGTACTTC
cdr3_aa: CASSRAGPYEQYF

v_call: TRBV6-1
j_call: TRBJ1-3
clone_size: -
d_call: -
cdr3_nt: TGTGCCAGCAGTGCGTCTTCGGGCTCTGGAAACACCATATATTTT
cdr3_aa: CASSASSGSGNTIYF

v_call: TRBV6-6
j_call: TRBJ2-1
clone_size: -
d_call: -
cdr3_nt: TGTGCCAGCAACTCGAGGAATGAGCAGTTCTTC
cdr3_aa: CASNSRNEQFF

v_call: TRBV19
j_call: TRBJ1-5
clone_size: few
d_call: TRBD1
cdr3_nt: TGTGCCAGTACCGCCGACAGGGCACCCAATCAGCCCCAGCATTTT
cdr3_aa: CASTADRAPNQPQHF

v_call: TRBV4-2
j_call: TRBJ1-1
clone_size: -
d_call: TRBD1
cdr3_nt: TGTGCCAGCAGCCAAGGAGGGACAGGGGTTGCAGCTTTCTTT
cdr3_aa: CASSQGGTGVAAFF

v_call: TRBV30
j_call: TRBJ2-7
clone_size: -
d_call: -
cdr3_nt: TGTGCCTGGAGCCGGGACACCGTGGACGAGCAGTACTTC
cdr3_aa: CAWSRDTVDEQYF

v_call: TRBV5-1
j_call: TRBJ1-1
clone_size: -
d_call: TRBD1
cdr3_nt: TGCGCCAGCAGGGACAGGGGTGGCACTGAAGCTTTCTTT
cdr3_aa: CASRDRGGTEAFF

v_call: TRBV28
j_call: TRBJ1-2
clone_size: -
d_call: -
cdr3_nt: TGTGCCAGCAGTTTAACTGGACGGCTAGGGGGCTATGGCTACACCTTC
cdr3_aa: CASSLTGRLGGYGYTF

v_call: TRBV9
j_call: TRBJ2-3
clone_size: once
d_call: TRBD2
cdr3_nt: TGTGCCAGCAGCGTATGGGGACTAGTAAGGTCAGATACGCAGTATTTT
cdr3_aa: CASSVWGLVRSDTQYF

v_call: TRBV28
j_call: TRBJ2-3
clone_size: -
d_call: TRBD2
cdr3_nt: TGTGCCAGCAGTTCCCCCAGCGGGAGCGCAGATACGCAGTATTTT
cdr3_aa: CASSSPSGSADTQYF